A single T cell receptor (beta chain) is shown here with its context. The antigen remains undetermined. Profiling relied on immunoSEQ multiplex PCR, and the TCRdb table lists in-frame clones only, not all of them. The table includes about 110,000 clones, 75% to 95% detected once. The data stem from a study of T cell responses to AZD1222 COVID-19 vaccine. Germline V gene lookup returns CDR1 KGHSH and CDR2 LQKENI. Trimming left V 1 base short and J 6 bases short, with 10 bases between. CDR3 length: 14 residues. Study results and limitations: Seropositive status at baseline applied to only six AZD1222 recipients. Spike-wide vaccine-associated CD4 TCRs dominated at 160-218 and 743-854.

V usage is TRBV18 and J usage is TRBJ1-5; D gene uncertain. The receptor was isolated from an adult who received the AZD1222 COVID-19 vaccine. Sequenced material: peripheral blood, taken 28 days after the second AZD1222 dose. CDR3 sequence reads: CASSPQRVGQPQHF. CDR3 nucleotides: TGTGCCAGCTCACCACAACGGGTCGGTCAGCCCCAGCATTTT.